A single T cell receptor (beta chain) is shown here with its context. Method: immunoSEQ multiplex PCR; TCRdb's copy keeps in-frame clones and lacks some. The sample shows about 59,000 clones, roughly 86% of them seen only once. These data come from a study of control samples from healthy donors and cancer patients. The source material was PBMCs. This sequence originates from a woman aged 55-70 years with lung cancer.

This chain's CDR3 is CASSPYTGQSNGYTF. Written as DNA, the CDR3 is TGTGCCAGCTCACCCTACACAGGTCAGAGTAATGGCTACACCTTC. The rearrangement links TRBV18 to TRBJ1-2, with D possibly matching TRBD1 (5 bases). Germline CDR1 and CDR2: KGHSH and LQKENI. The V end was cut by 3 bases, the J end by 6 bases, with 17 bases between. This CDR3 has 15 amino acids.